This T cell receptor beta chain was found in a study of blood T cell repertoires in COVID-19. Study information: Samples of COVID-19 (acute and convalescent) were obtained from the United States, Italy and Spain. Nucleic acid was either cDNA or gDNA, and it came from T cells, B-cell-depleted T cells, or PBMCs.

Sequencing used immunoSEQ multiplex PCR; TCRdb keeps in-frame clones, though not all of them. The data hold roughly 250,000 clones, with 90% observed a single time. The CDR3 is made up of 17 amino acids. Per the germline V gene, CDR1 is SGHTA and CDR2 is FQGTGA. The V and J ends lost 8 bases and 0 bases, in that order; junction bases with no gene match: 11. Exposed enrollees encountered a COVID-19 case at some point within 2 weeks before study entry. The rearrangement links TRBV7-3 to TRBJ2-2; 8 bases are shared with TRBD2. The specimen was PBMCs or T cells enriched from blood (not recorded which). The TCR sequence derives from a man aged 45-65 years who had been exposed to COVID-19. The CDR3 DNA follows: TGTGCCAGCGGATTCCCCCGGGAGGGGACGAACACCGGGGAGCTGTTTTTT. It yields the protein CASGFPREGTNTGELFF.